This is a list of T cell receptor beta chains from one sample in a study of T cell changes during pregnancy in multiple sclerosis. Only in-frame clones appear in the TCRdb table, and some are missing; sequencing was by immunoSEQ multiplex PCR. Among about 60,000 clones listed, around 93% were seen once. The material sequenced was CD8+ T cells from peripheral blood mononuclear cells, taken in the second trimester of pregnancy. These receptors were collected from a female donor with multiple sclerosis, enrolled in a pregnancy study. CDR3s include the opening cysteine and the closing phenylalanine or tryptophan. A D gene is named only where the DNA matches it firmly. The size field is filled for only some rows; it gives once, few, many or a size class.

clone size	V gene	D gene	J gene	CDR3 protein	CDR3 DNA
.	TRBV5-5	TRBD2	TRBJ2-7	CASSLVPGGTYEQYF	TGTGCCAGCAGCTTGGTACCGGGGGGAACCTACGAGCAGTACTTC
.	TRBV11-2	TRBD2	TRBJ2-2	CASSLGLAGSNTGELFF	TGTGCCAGCAGCTTAGGACTAGCGGGATCGAACACCGGGGAGCTGTTTTTT
.	TRBV7-7	TRBD2	TRBJ2-1	CASSRGTSGYNEQFF	TGTGCCAGCAGCCGCGGGACTAGCGGTTACAATGAGCAGTTCTTC
.	TRBV6-4	.	TRBJ2-1	CASSDSRESYNEQFF	TGTGCCAGCAGTGACTCGAGGGAGTCCTACAATGAGCAGTTCTTC
once	TRBV4-1	.	TRBJ2-3	CASSPDRDTQYF	TGCGCCAGCAGCCCTGATAGAGATACGCAGTATTTT
.	TRBV9	.	TRBJ1-4	CASSVEELANEKLFF	TGTGCCAGCAGCGTAGAAGAGCTCGCTAATGAAAAACTGTTTTTT
.	TRBV7-6	.	TRBJ1-1	CASSPTTPTPTEAFF	TGTGCCAGCAGCCCAACCACACCCACCCCCACTGAAGCTTTCTTT
.	TRBV19	TRBD2	TRBJ2-3	CASSTFGLAGLDTQYF	TGTGCCAGTAGTACGTTCGGGTTAGCGGGCTTAGATACGCAGTATTTT
.	TRBV19	.	TRBJ1-5	CASSIFSDSNQPQHF	TGTGCCAGTAGTATCTTCTCAGATAGCAATCAGCCCCAGCATTTT
once	TRBV7-9	.	TRBJ2-7	CASSQRHHHEQYF	TGTGCCAGCAGCCAAAGACATCACCACGAGCAGTACTTC
.	TRBV5-1	.	TRBJ1-2	CASSLANKAGVTSDYTF	TGCGCCAGCAGCTTGGCCAATAAAGCGGGGGTCACATCAGACTACACCTTC
.	TRBV7-6	TRBD2	TRBJ2-7	CASSSGTGLAGAEQYF	TGTGCCAGCAGCTCGGGAACAGGACTAGCGGGAGCCGAGCAGTACTTC
.	TRBV4-1	TRBD2	TRBJ2-3	CASSQSETSGFTDTQYF	TGCGCCAGCAGCCAATCTGAGACTAGCGGCTTCACAGATACGCAGTATTTT
.	TRBV4-1	.	TRBJ2-7	CASSQASSYEQYF	TGCGCCAGCAGCCAAGCCTCCTCCTACGAGCAGTACTTC
.	TRBV2	TRBD2	TRBJ2-1	CASSEETLGTSVREQFF	TGTGCCAGCAGTGAGGAGACCCTCGGGACTAGCGTTCGTGAGCAGTTCTTC
.	TRBV27	.	TRBJ2-3	CASSPTRGTDTQYF	TGTGCCAGCAGCCCAACCAGAGGTACAGATACGCAGTATTTT
few	TRBV27	TRBD1	TRBJ1-1	CASTGQMHTEAFF	TGTGCCAGCACGGGACAGATGCACACTGAAGCTTTCTTT
.	TRBV29-1	.	TRBJ2-7	CSAGRTGYEQYF	TGCAGCGCTGGGCGAACAGGCTACGAGCAGTACTTC
.	TRBV19	TRBD2	TRBJ2-1	CASQPTSGPYNEQFF	TGTGCCAGTCAACCGACTAGCGGTCCCTACAATGAGCAGTTCTTC
.	TRBV7-6	TRBD1	TRBJ1-1	CASSLISPEDRVTEAFF	TGTGCCAGCAGCTTAATATCGCCTGAGGACAGGGTCACTGAAGCTTTCTTT
.	TRBV5-5	TRBD2	TRBJ2-5	CASSFRLAGGPGETQYF	TGTGCCAGCAGCTTTAGACTAGCGGGAGGGCCCGGGGAGACCCAGTACTTC
.	TRBV6-1	.	TRBJ2-7	CASGMGAGVPYEQYF	TGTGCCAGCGGGATGGGGGCAGGAGTCCCCTACGAGCAGTACTTC
.	TRBV30	.	TRBJ1-2	CAWSVQGGTFYGYAF	TGTGCCTGGAGTGTACAAGGGGGAACTTTCTATGGCTACGCCTTC
.	TRBV7-3	.	TRBJ2-1	CASSLKGGGGTQNEQFF	TGTGCCAGCAGCTTAAAGGGGGGGGGAGGAACCCAAAATGAGCAGTTCTTC
.	TRBV4-1	.	TRBJ1-1	CASSLRPGGSTEAFF	TGCGCCAGCAGCCTTCGCCCAGGAGGGAGCACTGAAGCTTTCTTT
.	TRBV30	.	TRBJ2-3	CAWSFLGGDTQYF	TGTGCCTGGAGTTTTTTGGGAGGAGATACGCAGTATTTT
.	TRBV10-1	TRBD1	TRBJ2-7	CASSPEGAWMSEQYF	TGCGCCAGCAGCCCCGAGGGGGCCTGGATGAGCGAGCAGTACTTC
once	TRBV5-5	TRBD1	TRBJ2-7	CASSLRGTGQPHEQYF	TGTGCCAGCAGCTTGCGAGGGACAGGCCAACCGCACGAGCAGTACTTC
.	TRBV5-1	TRBD2	TRBJ2-7	CASSLAGLAGGYEQYF	TGCGCCAGCAGCTTGGCCGGTCTAGCGGGAGGGTACGAGCAGTACTTC
.	TRBV18	.	TRBJ2-5	CASSQTPGALVGETQYF	TGTGCCAGCTCACAAACACCGGGAGCCCTGGTGGGTGAGACCCAGTACTTC
.	TRBV7-6	TRBD1	TRBJ1-1	CASSSYRGYTEAFF	TGTGCCAGCAGCTCCTACAGGGGTTATACTGAAGCTTTCTTT
.	TRBV7-9	TRBD2	TRBJ2-5	CASSDRTSGEETQYF	TGTGCCAGCAGCGACAGGACTAGCGGAGAAGAGACCCAGTACTTC
.	TRBV19	.	TRBJ2-1	CASNAGPWNEQFF	TGTGCCAGTAACGCGGGACCTTGGAATGAGCAGTTCTTC
.	TRBV28	TRBD2	TRBJ2-7	CASSPLAGALWEAYEQYF	TGTGCCAGCAGTCCCTTAGCGGGAGCTTTGTGGGAAGCCTACGAGCAGTACTTC
.	TRBV7-2	TRBD2	TRBJ2-7	CASSPTTSGGSYEQYF	TGTGCCAGCAGCCCAACCACTAGCGGGGGTTCCTACGAGCAGTACTTC
.	TRBV5-6	.	TRBJ2-7	CASSSQGYEQYF	TGTGCCAGCAGCTCCCAGGGCTACGAGCAGTACTTC
.	TRBV5-1	.	TRBJ2-7	CASTRGYEQYF	TGCGCCAGCACCCGGGGGTACGAGCAGTACTTC
.	TRBV7-9	.	TRBJ2-7	CASSPPTGSYEQYF	TGTGCCAGCAGCCCCCCGACAGGCTCCTACGAGCAGTACTTC
.	TRBV2	TRBD2	TRBJ2-5	CASSEEALAGVRVETQYF	TGTGCCAGCAGTGAAGAGGCGCTAGCGGGAGTGCGGGTAGAGACCCAGTACTTC
.	TRBV7-8	.	TRBJ1-5	CASSLDADDYSNQPQHF	TGTGCCAGCAGCTTAGACGCCGATGACTATAGCAATCAGCCCCAGCATTTT
once	TRBV11-2	TRBD1	TRBJ2-7	CASSSGQGGYEQYF	TGTGCCAGCAGCAGTGGACAGGGTGGCTACGAGCAGTACTTC
.	TRBV29-1	.	TRBJ2-1	CSVDGGSSLYNEQFF	TGCAGCGTTGATGGGGGGTCATCCCTATACAATGAGCAGTTCTTC
.	TRBV29-1	TRBD1	TRBJ2-1	CSVDPDRTNYNEQFF	TGCAGCGTTGACCCGGACAGGACCAACTACAATGAGCAGTTCTTC
.	TRBV27	.	TRBJ1-5	CASSPDYPGYNQPQHF	TGTGCCAGCAGTCCAGACTACCCAGGATACAATCAGCCCCAGCATTTT
.	TRBV4-2	.	TRBJ2-7	CASSQDLNYEQYF	TGTGCCAGCAGCCAAGATCTTAACTACGAGCAGTACTTC
once	TRBV7-2	TRBD2	TRBJ2-3	CASSPSGGSADTQYF	TGTGCCAGCAGCCCTAGCGGAGGGTCGGCTGATACGCAGTATTTT
.	TRBV9	TRBD2	TRBJ2-3	CASRGWGEGTDTQYF	TGTGCCAGCAGGGGATGGGGGGAGGGGACAGATACGCAGTATTTT
.	TRBV25-1	.	TRBJ2-5	CASSESLGFYMETQYF	TGTGCCAGCAGTGAATCTTTGGGCTTCTATATGGAGACCCAGTACTTC
.	TRBV19	.	TRBJ1-5	CASSIMGQVSNQPQHF	TGTGCCAGTAGTATTATGGGGCAGGTTAGCAATCAGCCCCAGCATTTT
.	TRBV7-9	TRBD2	TRBJ2-7	CASSLDSGVGYSYEQYF	TGTGCCAGCAGCTTAGACAGCGGGGTCGGTTACTCCTACGAGCAGTACTTC
.	TRBV5-8	.	TRBJ1-5	CASSPLQGAQPQHF	TGTGCCAGCAGCCCTCTGCAGGGCGCTCAGCCCCAGCATTTT
once	TRBV12-2	.	TRBJ2-7	CAIAKEKSYEQYF	TGTGCGATAGCGAAAGAGAAGTCCTACGAGCAGTACTTC
once	TRBV13	TRBD1	TRBJ1-2	CASSLEGTVGAYGYTF	TGTGCCAGCAGCTTAGAGGGGACAGTAGGAGCCTATGGCTACACCTTC
.	TRBV5-8	TRBD1	TRBJ1-2	CASSPRTGGGYGYTF	TGTGCCAGCAGCCCCCGGACAGGGGGCGGCTATGGCTACACCTTC
.	TRBV5-1	TRBD1	TRBJ1-1	CASSSLDREVEAFF	TGCGCCAGCAGCTCCTTGGACAGGGAGGTTGAAGCTTTCTTT
.	TRBV2	TRBD1	TRBJ2-5	CASRGTGEETQYF	TGTGCCAGCAGAGGGACAGGGGAGGAGACCCAGTACTTC
once	TRBV30	.	TRBJ2-3	CAWSKEGDTQYF	TGTGCCTGGAGTAAAGAGGGAGATACGCAGTATTTT
.	TRBV7-9	.	TRBJ1-1	CASSQDPVEAFF	TGTGCCAGCAGCCAGGATCCGGTCGAAGCTTTCTTT
once	TRBV19	.	TRBJ2-7	CASSAGFDEQYF	TGTGCCAGTAGTGCGGGTTTCGACGAGCAGTACTTC
.	TRBV15	TRBD1	TRBJ1-4	CATSRGTGGPEKLFF	TGTGCCACCAGCAGGGGGACAGGGGGGCCTGAAAAACTGTTTTTT